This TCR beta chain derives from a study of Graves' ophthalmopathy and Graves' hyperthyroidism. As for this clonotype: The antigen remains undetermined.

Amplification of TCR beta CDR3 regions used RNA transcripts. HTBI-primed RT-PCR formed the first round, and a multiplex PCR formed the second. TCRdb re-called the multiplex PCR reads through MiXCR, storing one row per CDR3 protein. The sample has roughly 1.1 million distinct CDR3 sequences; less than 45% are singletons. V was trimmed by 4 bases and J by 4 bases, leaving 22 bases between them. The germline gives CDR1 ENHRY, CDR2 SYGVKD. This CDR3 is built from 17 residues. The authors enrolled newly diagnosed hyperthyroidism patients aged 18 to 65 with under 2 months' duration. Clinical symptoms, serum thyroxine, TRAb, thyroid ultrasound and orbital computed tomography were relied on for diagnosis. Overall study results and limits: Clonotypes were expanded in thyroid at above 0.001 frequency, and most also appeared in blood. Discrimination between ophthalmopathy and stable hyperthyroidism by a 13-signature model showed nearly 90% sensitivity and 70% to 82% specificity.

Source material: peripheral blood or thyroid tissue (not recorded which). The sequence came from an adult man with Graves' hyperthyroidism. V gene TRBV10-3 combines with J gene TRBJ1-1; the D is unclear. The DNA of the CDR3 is TGTGCCATCAGTGCCGGCTTTAGGGAAGGGTTGGCCACTGAAGCTTTCTTT. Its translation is CAISAGFREGLATEAFF.